This TCR beta chain was observed in a study of T cells in Graves' hyperthyroidism and ophthalmopathy. The study's findings and limits: Progression to ophthalmopathy was predicted a median of approximately 6.4 months early. Stable hyperthyroidism was separated from ophthalmopathy by a model based on 13 V-J features.

About this clonotype: The antigen is not known. The junction does not match germline at one end; this may be a read error.

The CDR3 regions of TCR beta were amplified from RNA transcripts. First-round RT-PCR of the TCR CDR3 relied on the HTBI primer set. TCRdb re-called the multiplex PCR reads through MiXCR, storing one row per CDR3 protein. The top ten clones hold around 30% of a sample with hundreds of thousands of distinct CDR3 sequences, approximately 40% of them seen once. Germline loops: CDR1 MGHRA, CDR2 YSYEKL. The CDR3 extends over 12 amino acids. Diagnoses used clinical symptoms, serum thyroxine and TRAb, thyroid ultrasound and orbital computed tomography. The receptor's source is a woman aged 40 to 50 with Graves' hyperthyroidism. The V call is TRBV4-1, the J call TRBJ1-4; D unresolved. The sample taken for sequencing was blood. The CDR3 is CASSQDGRRLLF. The CDR3 coding sequence is TGCGCCAGCAGCCAAGATGGGCGCAGATTACTTTTT.